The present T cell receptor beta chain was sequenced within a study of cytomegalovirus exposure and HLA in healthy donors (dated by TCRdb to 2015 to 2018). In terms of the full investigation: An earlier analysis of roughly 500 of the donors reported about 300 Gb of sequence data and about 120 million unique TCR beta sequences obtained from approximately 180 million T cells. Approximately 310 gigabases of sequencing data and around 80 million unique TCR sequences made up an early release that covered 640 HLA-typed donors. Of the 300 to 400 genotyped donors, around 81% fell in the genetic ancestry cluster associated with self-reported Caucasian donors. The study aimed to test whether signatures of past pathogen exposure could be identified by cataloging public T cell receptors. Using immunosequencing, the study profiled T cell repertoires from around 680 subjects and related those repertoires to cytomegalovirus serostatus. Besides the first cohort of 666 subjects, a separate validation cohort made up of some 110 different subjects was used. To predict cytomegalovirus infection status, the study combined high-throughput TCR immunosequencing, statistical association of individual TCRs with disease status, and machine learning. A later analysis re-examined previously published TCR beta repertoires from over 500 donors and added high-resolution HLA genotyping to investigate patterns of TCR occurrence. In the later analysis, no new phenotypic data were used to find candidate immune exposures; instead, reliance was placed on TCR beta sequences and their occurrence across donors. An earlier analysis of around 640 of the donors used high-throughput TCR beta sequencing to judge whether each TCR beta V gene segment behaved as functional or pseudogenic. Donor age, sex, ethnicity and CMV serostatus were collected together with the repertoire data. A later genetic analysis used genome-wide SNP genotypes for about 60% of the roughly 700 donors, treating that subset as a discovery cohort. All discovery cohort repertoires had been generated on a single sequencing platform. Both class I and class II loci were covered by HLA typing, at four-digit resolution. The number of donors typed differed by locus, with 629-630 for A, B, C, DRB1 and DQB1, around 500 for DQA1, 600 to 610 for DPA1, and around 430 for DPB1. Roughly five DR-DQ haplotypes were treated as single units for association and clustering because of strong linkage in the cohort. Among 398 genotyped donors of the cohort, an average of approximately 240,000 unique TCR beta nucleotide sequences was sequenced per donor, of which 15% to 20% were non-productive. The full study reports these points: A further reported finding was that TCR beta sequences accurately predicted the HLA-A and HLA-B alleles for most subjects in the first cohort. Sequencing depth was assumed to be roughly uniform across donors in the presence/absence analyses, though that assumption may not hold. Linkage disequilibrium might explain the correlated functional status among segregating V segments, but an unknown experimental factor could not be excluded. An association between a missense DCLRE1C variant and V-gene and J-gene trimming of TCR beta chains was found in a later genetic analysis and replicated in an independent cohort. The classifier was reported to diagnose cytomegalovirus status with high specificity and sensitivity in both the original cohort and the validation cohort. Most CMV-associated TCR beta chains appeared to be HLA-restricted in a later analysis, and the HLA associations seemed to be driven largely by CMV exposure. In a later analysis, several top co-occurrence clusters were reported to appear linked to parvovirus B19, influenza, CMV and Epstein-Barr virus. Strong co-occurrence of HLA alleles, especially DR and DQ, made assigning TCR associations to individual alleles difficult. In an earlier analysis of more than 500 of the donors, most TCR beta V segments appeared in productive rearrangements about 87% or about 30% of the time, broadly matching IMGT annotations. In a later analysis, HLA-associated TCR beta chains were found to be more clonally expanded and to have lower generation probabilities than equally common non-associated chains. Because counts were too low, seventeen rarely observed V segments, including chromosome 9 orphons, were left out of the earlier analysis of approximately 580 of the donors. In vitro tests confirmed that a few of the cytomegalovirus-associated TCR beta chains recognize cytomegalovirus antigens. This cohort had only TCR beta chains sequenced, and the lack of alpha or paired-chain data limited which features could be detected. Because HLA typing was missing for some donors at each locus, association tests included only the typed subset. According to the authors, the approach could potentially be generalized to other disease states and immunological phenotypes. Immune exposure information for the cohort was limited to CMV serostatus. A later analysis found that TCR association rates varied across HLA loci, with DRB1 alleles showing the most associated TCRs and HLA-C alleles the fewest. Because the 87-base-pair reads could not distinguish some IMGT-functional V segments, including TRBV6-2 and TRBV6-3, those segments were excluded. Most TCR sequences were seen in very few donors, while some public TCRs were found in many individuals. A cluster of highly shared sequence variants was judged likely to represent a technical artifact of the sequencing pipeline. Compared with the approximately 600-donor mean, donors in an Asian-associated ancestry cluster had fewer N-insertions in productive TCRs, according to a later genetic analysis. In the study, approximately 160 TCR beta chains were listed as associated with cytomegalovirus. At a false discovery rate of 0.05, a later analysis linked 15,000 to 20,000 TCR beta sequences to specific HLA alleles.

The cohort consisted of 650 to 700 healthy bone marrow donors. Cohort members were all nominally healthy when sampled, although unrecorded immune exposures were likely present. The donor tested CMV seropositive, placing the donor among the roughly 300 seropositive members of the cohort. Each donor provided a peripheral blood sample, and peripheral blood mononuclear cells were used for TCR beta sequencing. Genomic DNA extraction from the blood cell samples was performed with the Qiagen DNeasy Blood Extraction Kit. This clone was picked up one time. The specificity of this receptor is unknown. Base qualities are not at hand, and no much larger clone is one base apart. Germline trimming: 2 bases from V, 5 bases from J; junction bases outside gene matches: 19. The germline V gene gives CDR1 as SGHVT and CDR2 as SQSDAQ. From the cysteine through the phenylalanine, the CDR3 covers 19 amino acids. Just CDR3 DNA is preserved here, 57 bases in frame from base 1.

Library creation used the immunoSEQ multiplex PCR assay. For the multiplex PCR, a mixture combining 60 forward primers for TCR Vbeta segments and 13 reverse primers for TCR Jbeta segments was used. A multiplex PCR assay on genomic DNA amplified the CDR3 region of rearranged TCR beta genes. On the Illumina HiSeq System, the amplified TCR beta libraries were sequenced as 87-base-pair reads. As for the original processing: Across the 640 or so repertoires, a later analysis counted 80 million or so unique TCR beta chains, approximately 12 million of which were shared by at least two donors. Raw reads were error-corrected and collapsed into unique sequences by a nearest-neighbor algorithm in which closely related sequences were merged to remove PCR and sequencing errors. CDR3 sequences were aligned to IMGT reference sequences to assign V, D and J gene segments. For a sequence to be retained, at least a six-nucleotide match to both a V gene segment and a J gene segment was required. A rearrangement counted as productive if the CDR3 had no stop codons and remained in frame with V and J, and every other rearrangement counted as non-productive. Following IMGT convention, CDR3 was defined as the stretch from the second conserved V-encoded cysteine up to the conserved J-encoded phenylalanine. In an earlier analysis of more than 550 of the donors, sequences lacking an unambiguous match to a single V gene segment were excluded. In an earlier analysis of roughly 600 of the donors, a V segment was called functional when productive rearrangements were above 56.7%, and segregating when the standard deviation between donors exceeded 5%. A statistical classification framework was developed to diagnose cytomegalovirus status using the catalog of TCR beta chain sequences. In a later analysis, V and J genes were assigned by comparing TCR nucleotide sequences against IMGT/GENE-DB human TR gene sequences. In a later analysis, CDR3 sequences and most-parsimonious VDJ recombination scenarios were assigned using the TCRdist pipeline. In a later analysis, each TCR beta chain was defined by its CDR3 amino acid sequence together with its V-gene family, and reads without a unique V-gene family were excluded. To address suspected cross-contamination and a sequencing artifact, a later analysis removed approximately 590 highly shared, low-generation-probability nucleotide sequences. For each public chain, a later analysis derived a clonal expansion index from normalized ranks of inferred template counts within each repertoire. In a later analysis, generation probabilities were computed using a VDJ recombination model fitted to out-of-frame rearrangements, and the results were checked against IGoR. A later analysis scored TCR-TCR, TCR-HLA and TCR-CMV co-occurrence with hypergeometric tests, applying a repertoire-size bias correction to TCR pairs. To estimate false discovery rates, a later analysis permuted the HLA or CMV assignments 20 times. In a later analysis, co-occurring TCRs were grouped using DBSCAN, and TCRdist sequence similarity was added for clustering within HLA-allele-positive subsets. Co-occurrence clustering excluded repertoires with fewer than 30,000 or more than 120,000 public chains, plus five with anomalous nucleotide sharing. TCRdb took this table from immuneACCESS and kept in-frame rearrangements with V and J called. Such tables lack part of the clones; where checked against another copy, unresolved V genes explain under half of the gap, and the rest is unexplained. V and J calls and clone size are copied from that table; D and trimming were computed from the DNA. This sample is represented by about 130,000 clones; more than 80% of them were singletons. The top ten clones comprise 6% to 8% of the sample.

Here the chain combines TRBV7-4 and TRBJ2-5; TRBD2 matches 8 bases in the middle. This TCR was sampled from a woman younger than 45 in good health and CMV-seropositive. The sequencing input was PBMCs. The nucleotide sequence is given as TGTGCCAGCAGCTTAAGAAAAGAGAAGGCGGGGGGCCCCAGGGAGACCCAGTACTTC. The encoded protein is CASSLRKEKAGGPRETQYF.